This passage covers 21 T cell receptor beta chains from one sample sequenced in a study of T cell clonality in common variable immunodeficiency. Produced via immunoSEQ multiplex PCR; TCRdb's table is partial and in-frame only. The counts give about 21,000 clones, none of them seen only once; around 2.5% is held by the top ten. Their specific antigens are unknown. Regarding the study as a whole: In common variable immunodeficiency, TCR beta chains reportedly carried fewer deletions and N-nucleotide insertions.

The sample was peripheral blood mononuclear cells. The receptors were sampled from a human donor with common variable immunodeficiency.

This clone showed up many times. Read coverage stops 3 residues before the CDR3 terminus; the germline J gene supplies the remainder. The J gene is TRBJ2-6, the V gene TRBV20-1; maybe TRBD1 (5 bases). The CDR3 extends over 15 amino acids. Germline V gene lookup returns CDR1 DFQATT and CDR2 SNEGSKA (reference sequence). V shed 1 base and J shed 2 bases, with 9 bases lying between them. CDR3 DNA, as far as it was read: TGCAGTGCTAGAGCTGGGGCAGCTGGGGCCAACGTC. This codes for CSARAGAAGANV. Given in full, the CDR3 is CSARAGAAGANVLTF.

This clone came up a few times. The part of the CDR3 DNA that was read is TGCAGTGCTAGAGATTTAGCGGGGGGGTGGGGGGAGACC. It encodes CSARDLAGGWGET. The entire CDR3 is CSARDLAGGWGETQYF. The rearrangement links TRBV20-1 to TRBJ2-5; 11 nucleotides line up with TRBD2. The read ends 3 residues early relative to the CDR3; the germline J gene fills the gap. The CDR3 is made up of 16 amino acids. Unmatched junction bases numbered 8, after V lost 0 bases and J lost 5 bases. Germline V gene lookup returns CDR1 DFQATT and CDR2 SNEGSKA (reference sequence).

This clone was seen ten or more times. CDR3 DNA (partial): TGTGCCAGCAGCCGGGACAGGGGAGAGGAAAAA. Amino acids: CASSRDRGEEK. The complete CDR3 sequence is CASSRDRGEEKLFF. The rearrangement uses TRBV7-9 and TRBJ1-4; 10 bases align to TRBD1. The read ends 3 residues shy of where the CDR3 ends; the end is completed using the germline J gene. The CDR3 extends over 14 amino acids. With 5 bases clipped from V and 8 bases from J, the junction kept 5 bases outside the gene matches. The germline V gene encodes CDR1 SEHNR and CDR2 FQNEAQ (reference sequence).

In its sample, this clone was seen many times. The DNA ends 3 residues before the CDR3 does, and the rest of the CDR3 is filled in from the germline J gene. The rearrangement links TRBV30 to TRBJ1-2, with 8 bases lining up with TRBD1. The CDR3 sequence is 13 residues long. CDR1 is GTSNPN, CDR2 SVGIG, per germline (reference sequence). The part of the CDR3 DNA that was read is TGTGCCTGGAGTGCTGGACAGGGCCAAGGC. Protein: CAWSAGQGQG. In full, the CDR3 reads CAWSAGQGQGYTF.

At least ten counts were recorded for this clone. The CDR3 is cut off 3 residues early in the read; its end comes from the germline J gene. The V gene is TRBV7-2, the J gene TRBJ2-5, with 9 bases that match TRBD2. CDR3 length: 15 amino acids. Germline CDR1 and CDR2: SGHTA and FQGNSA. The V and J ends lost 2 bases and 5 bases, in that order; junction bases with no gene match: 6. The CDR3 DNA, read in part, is TGTGCCAGCAGCTTATGGCGGGGGGGCGAGGAGACC. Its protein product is CASSLWRGGEET. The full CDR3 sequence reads CASSLWRGGEETQYF.

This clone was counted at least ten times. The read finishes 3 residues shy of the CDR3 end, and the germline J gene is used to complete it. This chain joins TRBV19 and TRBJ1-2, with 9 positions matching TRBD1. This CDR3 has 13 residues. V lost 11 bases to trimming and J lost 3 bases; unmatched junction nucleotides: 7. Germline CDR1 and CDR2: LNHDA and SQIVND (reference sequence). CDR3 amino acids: CASNRDRDYGYTF. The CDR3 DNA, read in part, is TGTGCCTCCAATAGGGACAGGGACTATGGC.

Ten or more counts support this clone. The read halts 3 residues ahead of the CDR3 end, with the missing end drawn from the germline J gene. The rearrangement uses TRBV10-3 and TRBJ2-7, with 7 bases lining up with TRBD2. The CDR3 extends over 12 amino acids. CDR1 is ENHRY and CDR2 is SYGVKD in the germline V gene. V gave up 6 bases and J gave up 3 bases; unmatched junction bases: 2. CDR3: CAISPGGYEQYF. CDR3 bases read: TGTGCCATCAGCCCGGGGGGCTACGAG.

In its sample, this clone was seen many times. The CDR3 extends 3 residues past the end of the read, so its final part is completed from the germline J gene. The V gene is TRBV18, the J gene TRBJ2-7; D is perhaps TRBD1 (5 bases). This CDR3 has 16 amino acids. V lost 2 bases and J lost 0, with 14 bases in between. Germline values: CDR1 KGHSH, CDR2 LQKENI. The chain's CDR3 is CASSPEPGHRSYEQYF. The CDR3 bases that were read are TGTGCCAGCTCACCAGAACCAGGGCACCGCTCCTACGAG.

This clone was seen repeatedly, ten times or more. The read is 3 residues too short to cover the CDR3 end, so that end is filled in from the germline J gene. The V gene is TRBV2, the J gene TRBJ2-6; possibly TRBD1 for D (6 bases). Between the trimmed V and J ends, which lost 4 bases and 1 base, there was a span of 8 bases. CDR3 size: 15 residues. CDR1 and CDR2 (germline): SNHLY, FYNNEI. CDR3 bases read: TGTGCCAGCAGTGGGGACACTTCTGGGGCCAACGTC. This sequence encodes CASSGDTSGANV. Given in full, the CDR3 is CASSGDTSGANVLTF.

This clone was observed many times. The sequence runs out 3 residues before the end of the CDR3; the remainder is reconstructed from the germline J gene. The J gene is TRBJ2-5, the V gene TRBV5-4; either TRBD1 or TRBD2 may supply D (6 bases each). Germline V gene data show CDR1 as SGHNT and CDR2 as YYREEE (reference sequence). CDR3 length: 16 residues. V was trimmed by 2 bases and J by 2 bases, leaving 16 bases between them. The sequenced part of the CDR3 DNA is TGTGCCAGCAGCTTTAAATTCAGGGGAGGACAAGAGACC. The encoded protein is CASSFKFRGGQET. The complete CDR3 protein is CASSFKFRGGQETQYF.

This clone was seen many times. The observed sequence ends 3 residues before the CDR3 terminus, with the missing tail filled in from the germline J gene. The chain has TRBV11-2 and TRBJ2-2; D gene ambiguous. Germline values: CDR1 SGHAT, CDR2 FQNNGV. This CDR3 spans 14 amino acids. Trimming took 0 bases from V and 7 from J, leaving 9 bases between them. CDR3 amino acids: CASSLDNFRGELFF. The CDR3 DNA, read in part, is TGTGCCAGCAGCTTAGATAACTTTCGCGGGGAG.

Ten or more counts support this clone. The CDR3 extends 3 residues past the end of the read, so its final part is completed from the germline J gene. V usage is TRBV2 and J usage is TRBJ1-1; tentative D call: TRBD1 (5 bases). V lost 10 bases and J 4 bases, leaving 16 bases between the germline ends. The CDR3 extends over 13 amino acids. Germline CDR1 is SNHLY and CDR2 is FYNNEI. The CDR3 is CAIRSGGGTEAFF. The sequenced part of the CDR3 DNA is TGTGCCATTCGCTCGGGGGGGGGCACTGAA.

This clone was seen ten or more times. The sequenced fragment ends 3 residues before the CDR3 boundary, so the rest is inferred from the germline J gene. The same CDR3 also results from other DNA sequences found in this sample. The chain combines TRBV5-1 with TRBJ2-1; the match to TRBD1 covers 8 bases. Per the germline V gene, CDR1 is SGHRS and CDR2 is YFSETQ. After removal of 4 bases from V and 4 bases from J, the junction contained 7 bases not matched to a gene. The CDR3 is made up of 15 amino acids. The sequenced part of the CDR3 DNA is TGCGCCAGCAGCCTAGGACAGGGATCATACAATGAG. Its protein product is CASSLGQGSYNE. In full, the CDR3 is CASSLGQGSYNEQFF.

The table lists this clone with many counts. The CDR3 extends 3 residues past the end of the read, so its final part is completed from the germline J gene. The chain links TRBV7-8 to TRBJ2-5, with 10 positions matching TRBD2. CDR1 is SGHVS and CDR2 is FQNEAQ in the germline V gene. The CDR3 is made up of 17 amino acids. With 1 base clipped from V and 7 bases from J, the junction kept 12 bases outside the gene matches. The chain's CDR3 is CASSLGSSGGAMVTQYF. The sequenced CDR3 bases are TGTGCCAGCAGCTTAGGATCCAGCGGGGGGGCCATGGTGACC.

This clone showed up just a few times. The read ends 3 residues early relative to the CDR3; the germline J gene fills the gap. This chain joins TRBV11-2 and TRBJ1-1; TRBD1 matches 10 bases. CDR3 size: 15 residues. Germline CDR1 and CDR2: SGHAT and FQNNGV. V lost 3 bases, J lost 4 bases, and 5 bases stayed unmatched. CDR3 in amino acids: CASSFDGQGGTEAFF. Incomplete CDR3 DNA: TGTGCCAGCAGCTTCGACGGACAGGGGGGCACTGAA.

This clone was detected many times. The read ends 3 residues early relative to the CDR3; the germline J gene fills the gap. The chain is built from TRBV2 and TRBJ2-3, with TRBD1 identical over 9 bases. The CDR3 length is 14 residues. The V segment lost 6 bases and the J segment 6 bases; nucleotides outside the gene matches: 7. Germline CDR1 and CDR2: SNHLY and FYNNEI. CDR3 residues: CASRRPGQGDTQYF. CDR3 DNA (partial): TGTGCCAGCAGAAGGCCGGGACAGGGTGATACG. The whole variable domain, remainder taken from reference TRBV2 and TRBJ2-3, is EPEVTQTPSHQVTQMGQEVILRCVPISNHLYFYWYRQILGQKVEFLVSFYNNEISEKSEIFDDQFSVERPDGSNFTLKIRSTKLEDSAMYFCASRRPGQGDTQYFGPGTRLTVL.

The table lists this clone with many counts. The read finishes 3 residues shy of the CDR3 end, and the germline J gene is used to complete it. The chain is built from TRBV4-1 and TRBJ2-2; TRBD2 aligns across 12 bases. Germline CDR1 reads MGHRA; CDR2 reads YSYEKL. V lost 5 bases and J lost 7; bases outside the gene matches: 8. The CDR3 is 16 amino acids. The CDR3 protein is CASSLLAGGTGGELFF. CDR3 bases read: TGCGCCAGCAGCTTACTAGCGGGGGGAACGGGCGGGGAG.

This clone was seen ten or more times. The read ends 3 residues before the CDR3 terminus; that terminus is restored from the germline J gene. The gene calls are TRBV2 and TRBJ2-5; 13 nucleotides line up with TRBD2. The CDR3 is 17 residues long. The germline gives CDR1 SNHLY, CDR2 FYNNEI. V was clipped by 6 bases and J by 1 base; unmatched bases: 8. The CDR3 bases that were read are TGTGCCAGCAGAAGGACTAGCGGGGGAGTAGTCCAAGAGACC. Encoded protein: CASRRTSGGVVQET. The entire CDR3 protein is CASRRTSGGVVQETQYF.

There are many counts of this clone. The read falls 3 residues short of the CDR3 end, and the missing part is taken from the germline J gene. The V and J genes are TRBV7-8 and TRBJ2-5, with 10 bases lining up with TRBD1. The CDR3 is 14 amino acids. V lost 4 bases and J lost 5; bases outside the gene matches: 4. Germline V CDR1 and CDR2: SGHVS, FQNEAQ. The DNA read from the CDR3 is TGTGCCAGCAGCTCTCCGGACAGGGGGGAGACC. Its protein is CASSSPDRGET. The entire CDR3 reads CASSSPDRGETQYF. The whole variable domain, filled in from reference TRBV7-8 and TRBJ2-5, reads GAGVSQSPRYKVAKRGQDVALRCDPISGHVSLFWYQQALGQGPEFLTYFQNEAQLDKSGLPSDRFFAERPEGSVSTLKIQRTQQEDSAVYLCASSSPDRGETQYFGPGTRLLVL.

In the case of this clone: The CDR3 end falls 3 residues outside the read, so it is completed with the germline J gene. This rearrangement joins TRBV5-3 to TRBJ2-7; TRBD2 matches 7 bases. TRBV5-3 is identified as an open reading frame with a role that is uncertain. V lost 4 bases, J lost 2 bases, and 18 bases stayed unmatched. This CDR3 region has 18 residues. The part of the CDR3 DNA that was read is TGTGCCAGAAGCCTTCCTAGCGGCGGGTGCGGGTGGACCTACGAG. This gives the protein CARSLPSGGCGWTYE. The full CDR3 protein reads CARSLPSGGCGWTYEQYF.

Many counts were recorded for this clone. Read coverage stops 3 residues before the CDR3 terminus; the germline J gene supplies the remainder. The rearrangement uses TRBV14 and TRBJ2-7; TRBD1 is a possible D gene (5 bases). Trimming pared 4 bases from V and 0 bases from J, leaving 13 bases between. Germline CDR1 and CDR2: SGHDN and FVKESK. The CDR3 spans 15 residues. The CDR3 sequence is CASSPRAASSYEQYF. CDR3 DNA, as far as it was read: TGTGCCAGCAGCCCCAGGGCCGCGAGCTCCTACGAG. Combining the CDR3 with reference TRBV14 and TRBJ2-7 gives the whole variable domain EAGVTQFPSHSVIEKGQTVTLRCDPISGHDNLYWYRRVMGKEIKFLLHFVKESKQDESGMPNNRFLAERTGGTYSTLKVQPAELEDSGVYFCASSPRAASSYEQYFGPGTRLTVT.